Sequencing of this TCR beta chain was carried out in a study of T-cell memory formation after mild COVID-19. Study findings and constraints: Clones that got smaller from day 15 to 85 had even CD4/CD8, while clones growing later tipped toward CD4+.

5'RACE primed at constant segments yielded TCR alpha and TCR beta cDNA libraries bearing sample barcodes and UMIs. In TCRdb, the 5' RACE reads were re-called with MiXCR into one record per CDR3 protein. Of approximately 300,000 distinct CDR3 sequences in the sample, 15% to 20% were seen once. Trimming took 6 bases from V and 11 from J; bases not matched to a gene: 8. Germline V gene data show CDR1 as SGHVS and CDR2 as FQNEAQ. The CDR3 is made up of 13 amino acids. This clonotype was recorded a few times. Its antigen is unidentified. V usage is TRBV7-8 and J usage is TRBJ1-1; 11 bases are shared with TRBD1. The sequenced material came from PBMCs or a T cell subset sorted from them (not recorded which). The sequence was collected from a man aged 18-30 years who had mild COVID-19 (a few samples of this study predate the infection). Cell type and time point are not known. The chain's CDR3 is CASRHPGTGGAFF. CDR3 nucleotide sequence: TGTGCCAGCAGGCATCCCGGGACAGGGGGTGCTTTCTTT. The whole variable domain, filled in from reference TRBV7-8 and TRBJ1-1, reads GAGVSQSPRYKVAKRGQDVALRCDPISGHVSLFWYQQALGQGPEFLTYFQNEAQLDKSGLPSDRFFAERPEGSVSTLKIQRTQQEDSAVYLCASRHPGTGGAFFGQGTRLTVV.